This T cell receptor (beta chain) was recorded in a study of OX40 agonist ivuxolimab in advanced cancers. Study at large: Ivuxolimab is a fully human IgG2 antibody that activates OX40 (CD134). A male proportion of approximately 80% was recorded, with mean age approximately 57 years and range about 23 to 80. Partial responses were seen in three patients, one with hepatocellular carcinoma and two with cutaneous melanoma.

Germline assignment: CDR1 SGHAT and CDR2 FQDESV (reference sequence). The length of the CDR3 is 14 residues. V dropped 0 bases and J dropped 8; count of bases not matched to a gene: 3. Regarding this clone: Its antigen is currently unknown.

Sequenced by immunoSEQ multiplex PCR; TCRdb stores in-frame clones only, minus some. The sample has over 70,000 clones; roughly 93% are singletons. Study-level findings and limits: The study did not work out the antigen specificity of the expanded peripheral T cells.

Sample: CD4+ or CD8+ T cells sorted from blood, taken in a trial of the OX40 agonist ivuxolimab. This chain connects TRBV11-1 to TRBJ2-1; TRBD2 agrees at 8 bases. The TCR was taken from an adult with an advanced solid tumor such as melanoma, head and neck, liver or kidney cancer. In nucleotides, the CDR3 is TGTGCCAGCAGCTTAGCTAGCGGGATGGATGAGCAGTTCTTC. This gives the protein CASSLASGMDEQFF.